This paragraph reports one T cell receptor beta chain. Its specificity is not known. Any patient presenting with uncontrolled infection, other autoimmune disease, pregnancy or lactation was left out. Amplification of TCR beta CDR3 regions used RNA as the template. The TCR CDR3 first-round RT-PCR relied on the HTBI primer set. MiXCR was run by TCRdb on the multiplex PCR reads, yielding one entry per CDR3 protein. The sample includes about 59,000 distinct CDR3 sequences, approximately 57% of them seen just once. The data are from a study of T cells in Graves' hyperthyroidism and ophthalmopathy. Notes on the study in general: Ophthalmopathy, as predicted by the model, came a median around 6.7 months after the prediction. Most thyroid clonotypes with frequency above 0.001 were detected in blood.

The length of the CDR3 is 14 residues. Germline lookup yields CDR1 SEHNR and CDR2 FQNEAQ (reference sequence). Losses at the gene ends were 1 base for V and 10 bases for J; bases not matched to a gene: 4. This receptor was taken from a woman aged 55-75 years with Graves' ophthalmopathy. The V call is TRBV7-9, the J call TRBJ2-6, with 7 bases identical to TRBD1. The sequenced sample was blood. In DNA form, the CDR3 reads TGTGCCAGCAGCTTAGGAGCAGGGGGTAACGTCCTGACTTTC. It codes for CASSLGAGGNVLTF.